Following are 19 T cell receptor beta chains from one sample sequenced in a study of persistence of HIV-infected CD4 T cells. An overlapping HIV-1 Gag peptide pool stimulated these cells at about 0.9 ug/peptide/mL. Sorting selected CD4+ T cells upregulating both CD40 ligand and CD69. Their specific antigens are unknown. Sequencing used immunoSEQ version 4 in survey mode. The method was immunoSEQ multiplex PCR; TCRdb's version includes in-frame clones alone and lacks a portion of them. There are tens of thousands of clones in the sample; 70% occur only once, and roughly 1.5% lies in the top ten. Material: CD4+ T cells sorted from PBMCs after 18-hour stimulation, obtained from a patient who received antiretroviral therapy. Receptors originate from an adult man with HIV who was CMV-seropositive.

The chain couples TRBV12-3 or TRBV12-4 to TRBJ1-1, with no clear D. The V end lost 3 bases, the J end lost 3 bases, and 5 bases lay between the germline ends. The length of the CDR3 is 12 residues. CDR3 sequence reads: CASSFSDTEAFF. CDR3 nucleotides: TGTGCCAGCAGTTTTTCTGACACTGAAGCTTTCTTT.

The J gene is TRBJ1-1, the V gene TRBV4-1, with a tentative D call TRBD1 (6 bases). Trimming removed 4 bases from V and 6 bases from J, with 12 bases in between. The germline V gene encodes CDR1 MGHRA and CDR2 YSYEKL. The CDR3 spans 13 residues. This CDR3 is CASSPQGWPEAFF. DNA of the CDR3: TGCGCCAGCAGCCCACAGGGTTGGCCTGAAGCTTTCTTT.

This rearrangement joins TRBV15 to TRBJ2-3, with D unclear. CDR3 length: 16 residues. Germline V gene lookup returns CDR1 LNHNV and CDR2 YYDKDF (reference sequence). Trimming cost V 3 bases and J 4 bases, with 17 bases left between them. The CDR3 nucleotides read TGTGCCACCAGCAGGGAGCCACCCTCACCCGCAGATACGCAGTATTTT. Amino acids: CATSREPPSPADTQYF.

The CDR3 is CASRLRDSGANVLTF. The CDR3 nucleotides are TGTGCCAGCAGGCTCCGAGACTCTGGGGCCAACGTCCTGACTTTC. V is TRBV6-6 and J is TRBJ2-6; no firm D call. CDR3 length equals 15 residues. Deletions cut 6 bases from V and 0 bases from J, with 9 bases between. The germline V gene encodes CDR1 MNHNY and CDR2 SVGAGI (reference sequence).

The CDR3: CASSLGPTTYEQYF. CDR3 in DNA: TGTGCCAGCAGCTTAGGACCTACAACCTACGAGCAGTACTTC. The chain uses TRBV7-3 and TRBJ2-7; D unclear. V lost 2 bases and J 2 bases, leaving 10 bases between the germline ends. This CDR3 contains 14 residues. CDR1 and CDR2 from the germline V gene are SGHTA and FQGTGA.

This clone was seen only once. The CDR3 loop is CASRDFDYGYTF. The CDR3 nucleotides are TGTGCCAGCAGAGATTTTGACTATGGCTACACCTTC. The chain joins TRBV6-5 to TRBJ1-2; D is uncertain. The CDR3 is made up of 12 amino acids. Trimming removed 6 bases from V and 3 bases from J, with 8 bases in between. Germline V gene sequence: CDR1 MNHEY, CDR2 SVGAGI.

This sequence joins TRBV7-9 and TRBJ2-1; D unclear. CDR3 length equals 15 residues. Trimming shortened V by 4 bases and J by 8 bases, and 18 bases separated the two germline ends. Germline loops: CDR1 SEHNR, CDR2 FQNEAQ (reference sequence). The CDR3, as DNA: TGTGCCAGCAGCTCTGACGGTACCCTCGCGGATGAGCAGTTCTTC. Protein: CASSSDGTLADEQFF.

In its sample, this clone is medium-sized. As DNA, the CDR3 is TGTGCCAGTAGTATTAGCACAGGGGGGACCGGGGAGCTGTTTTTT. Its protein product is CASSISTGGTGELFF. V is TRBV19 and J is TRBJ2-2; TRBD1 agrees at 8 bases. This CDR3 comprises 15 residues. Trimming removed 3 bases from V and 5 bases from J; junction bases left unmatched: 5. Germline assignment: CDR1 LNHDA and CDR2 SQIVND (reference sequence).

The chain has TRBV7-3 and TRBJ1-1, with 9 positions matching TRBD1. Germline V gene data show CDR1 as SGHTA and CDR2 as FQGTGA. This CDR3 region has 18 residues. With 3 bases clipped from V and 1 base from J, the junction kept 12 bases outside the gene matches. The CDR3 sequence is CASSFLVGTGNANTEAFF. The CDR3 DNA reads TGTGCCAGCAGCTTCCTCGTCGGGACAGGGAACGCGAACACTGAAGCTTTCTTT.

The rearrangement links TRBV6-1 to TRBJ1-5; maybe TRBD1 (5 bases). The CDR3 runs to 16 residues. CDR1 and CDR2 from the germline V gene are MNHNS and SASEGT. Trimming shortened V by 0 bases and J by 5 bases, and 14 bases separated the two germline ends. This CDR3 reads CASSEAQGSFYQPQHF. CDR3 DNA sequence: TGTGCCAGCAGTGAAGCGCAGGGTTCCTTTTATCAGCCCCAGCATTTT.

J is TRBJ2-7 and V is TRBV6-5, with 8 bases aligning to TRBD1. Germline assignment: CDR1 MNHEY and CDR2 SVGAGI. The CDR3 is made up of 15 amino acids. V was pared by 0 bases and J by 1 base, with 2 bases of the junction left unmatched. The CDR3 region has the DNA TGTGCCAGCAGTTACTCCGGGACAGGTTCCTACGAGCAGTACTTC. Translated: CASSYSGTGSYEQYF.

V is TRBV3-1 (or the pseudogene TRBV3-2) and J is TRBJ2-7; TRBD2 aligns across 13 bases. Losses at the gene ends were 4 bases for V and 2 bases for J; bases not matched to a gene: 2. Germline V gene sequence: CDR1 LGHDT, CDR2 YNNKEL (reference sequence). This CDR3 has 15 residues. The CDR3 region is CASSRTSGGAYEQYF. CDR3 DNA sequence: TGTGCCAGCAGCCGGACTAGCGGGGGTGCCTACGAGCAGTACTTC.

The chain uses TRBV19 and TRBJ2-2; D is undetermined. Trimming took 5 bases from V and 9 from J, leaving 10 bases between them. Germline lookup yields CDR1 LNHDA and CDR2 SQIVND (reference sequence). The CDR3 consists of 12 residues. CDR3 DNA sequence: TGTGCCAGTAGTCCCCGGGCGCGGGAGCTGTTTTTT. Translating it yields CASSPRARELFF.

The rearrangement links TRBV18 to TRBJ1-1; D not certain. Germline V lookup: CDR1 KGHSH, CDR2 LQKENI. The V end lost 0 bases, the J end lost 0 bases, and 5 bases lay between the germline ends. The length of the CDR3 is 14 residues. The CDR3 protein is CASSPPGLNTEAFF. The CDR3, as DNA: TGTGCCAGCTCACCACCGGGATTGAACACTGAAGCTTTCTTT.

The chain has TRBV5-3 and TRBJ1-5; D perhaps matches TRBD1 (5 bases). TRBV5-3 is an ORF for which the function is uncertain. This CDR3 comprises 20 residues. The V end lost 0 bases, the J end lost 1 base, and 23 bases lay between the germline ends. The CDR3 DNA is TGTGCCAGAAGCTTGGTAGGGGAGAGGTGTGGGTTAGGAAGCAATCAGCCCCAGCATTTT. Encoded protein: CARSLVGERCGLGSNQPQHF.

This clone was detected only a few times. V is TRBV18 and J is TRBJ1-5, with D maybe TRBD1 (5 bases). This CDR3 contains 13 residues. Germline V gene lookup returns CDR1 KGHSH and CDR2 LQKENI. V was cut by 2 bases and J by 5 bases, with 7 bases left in between. The CDR3, as DNA: TGTGCCAGCTCACCAATACAGGATCAGCCCCAGCATTTT. Protein: CASSPIQDQPQHF.

The V gene is TRBV18, the J gene TRBJ2-7; no clear D. Germline CDR1 KGHSH, CDR2 LQKENI. V lost 5 bases to trimming and J lost 0 bases, with 8 bases between them. This CDR3 contains 13 residues. The CDR3 sequence: CASSARRSYEQYF. The CDR3 bases are TGTGCCAGCTCAGCCAGGCGCTCCTACGAGCAGTACTTC.

This chain joins TRBV18 and TRBJ1-4, with D possibly matching TRBD1 (5 bases). This CDR3 has 15 amino acids. The V and J ends lost 6 bases and 0 bases respectively, with 11 bases between them. Germline V lookup: CDR1 KGHSH, CDR2 LQKENI. The CDR3 here is CASSSPGATNEKLFF. The DNA of the CDR3 is TGTGCCAGCTCGTCCCCGGGGGCAACTAATGAAAAACTGTTTTTT.

By share, this clone counts as medium-sized. The chain couples TRBV2 to TRBJ1-4; no firm D call. Germline CDR1 reads SNHLY; CDR2 reads FYNNEI. V gave up 0 bases and J gave up 0 bases, with 11 bases separating them. The CDR3 covers 17 residues. The CDR3 reads CASSEAGGRPTNEKLFF. As DNA, the CDR3 is TGTGCCAGCAGTGAAGCGGGAGGTCGCCCAACTAATGAAAAACTGTTTTTT.